This T cell receptor beta chain came from a study of tumor-infiltrating lymphocytes in primary liver carcinoma. Study results and limitations: For tumor-adjacent and tumor-blood pairs, overlap was less than that seen for tumor region pairs.

On this clonotype: Its antigen is currently unknown. A much more abundant neighbour one base away suggests this may be a read error.

Scientists recovered RNA and DNA together from around 20-30 mg of unsorted bulk tissue. Cases comprised patients with primary liver carcinoma who received surgical resection. The CDR3 is 13 amino acids. The investigators made TCR beta cDNA from about 0.45 ug total RNA, using a constant-region primer. ARM-PCR was slightly modified, and three nested multiplex PCR rounds with it gave rise to the TCR beta libraries. Forward primers for TRBV1-TRBV30 and a C-beta reverse primer served the first two PCR rounds, at around 11 cycles each. MiXCR was run by TCRdb on the multiplex PCR reads, yielding one entry per CDR3 protein. Among 85,000 to 100,000 distinct CDR3 sequences listed, about 70% were seen once.

This TCR came from a man aged 35 to 55 with primary liver carcinoma and hepatitis B virus infection. Sequences were obtained from tumor-adjacent normal liver tissue. The chain links TRBV12-3 or TRBV12-4 to TRBJ2-1, with a possible D match to TRBD1 (5 bases). Written as DNA, the CDR3 is TGTGCCAACAGTTTATCAGGGTGGGCTGAGCAGTTCTTC. Translating gives CANSLSGWAEQFF.